This TCR beta chain was found in a study of PD-1 blockade in classical Hodgkin lymphoma. Regarding this clone: What it binds is unknown.

Clones were sequenced by immunoSEQ multiplex PCR, and TCRdb holds only the in-frame ones, with some missing. The repertoire holds 130,000 to 150,000 clones, with approximately 80% as singletons. Study-level results: Whereas CD4+ TCR diversity had risen significantly by C4D1, CD8+ TCR diversity had not. Newly diagnosed patients were reported to start with lower TCR diversity than healthy donors.

Per germline, CDR1 MNHNS and CDR2 SASEGT. The germline V and J ends were trimmed by 5 bases and 0 bases, with 11 bases remaining between them. The CDR3 is made up of 15 amino acids. No patient escaped relapse after autologous stem cell transplantation, and brentuximab vedotin exposure varied. Complete response, partial response or progressive disease was recorded as best response. The V call is TRBV6-1, the J call TRBJ1-5, with D perhaps TRBD1 (6 bases). The source is a human donor with classical Hodgkin lymphoma. This specimen was peripheral blood mononuclear cells (PBMCs), taken before the second cycle of nivolumab. The CDR3 loop is CASSLTGYSNQPQHF. The CDR3 nucleotides read TGTGCCAGCAGTCTAACAGGGTATAGCAATCAGCCCCAGCATTTT.